Listed below are T cell receptor beta chains from one sample, sequenced in a study of blood T cell repertoires in COVID-19. Data came from immunoSEQ multiplex PCR; TCRdb stores just in-frame clones and leaves some out. The table shows around 150,000 clones, with 80% occurring only once. The sample taken for sequencing was PBMCs or T cells enriched from blood (not recorded which). These receptors were obtained from a woman aged 60-75 years who had recovered from COVID-19. CDR3s include the opening cysteine and the closing phenylalanine or tryptophan. D genes are given only for firm matches. Some rows have no size entry. The others give once, few or many, or a class for an expanded clone.

d_call: TRBD2; v_call: TRBV5-4; j_call: TRBJ2-3; clone_size: .; cdr3_aa: CASSQGLAGARTDTQYF; cdr3_nt: TGTGCCAGCAGCCAGGGACTAGCGGGGGCCCGCACAGATACGCAGTATTTT
d_call: .; v_call: TRBV21-1; j_call: TRBJ1-2; clone_size: .; cdr3_aa: CASTPPGNYGYTF; cdr3_nt: TGTGCCAGCACCCCCCCCGGGAACTATGGCTACACCTTC
d_call: TRBD2; v_call: TRBV19; j_call: TRBJ2-7; clone_size: few; cdr3_aa: CASSIGLAGTEQYF; cdr3_nt: TGTGCCAGTAGTATCGGGCTAGCGGGGACCGAGCAGTACTTC
d_call: TRBD1; v_call: TRBV6-5; j_call: TRBJ1-4; clone_size: once; cdr3_aa: CASSSETGSNEKLFF; cdr3_nt: TGTGCCAGCAGTTCAGAGACAGGGTCCAATGAAAAACTGTTTTTT
d_call: TRBD1; v_call: TRBV19; j_call: TRBJ2-5; clone_size: .; cdr3_aa: CASSIGWTGEDQYF; cdr3_nt: TGTGCCAGTAGTATAGGGTGGACAGGGGAGGACCAGTACTTC
d_call: TRBD1; v_call: TRBV27; j_call: TRBJ1-1; clone_size: .; cdr3_aa: CASSLRPGTENTEAFF; cdr3_nt: TGTGCCAGCAGTTTAAGACCCGGGACAGAGAACACTGAAGCTTTCTTT
d_call: TRBD1; v_call: TRBV19; j_call: TRBJ1-5; clone_size: .; cdr3_aa: CASSRRTGGGQPQHF; cdr3_nt: TGTGCCAGTAGTAGAAGGACAGGGGGCGGTCAGCCCCAGCATTTT
d_call: TRBD2; v_call: TRBV2; j_call: TRBJ2-4; clone_size: .; cdr3_aa: CASRNSGGAKNIQYF; cdr3_nt: TGTGCCAGCAGGAATAGCGGGGGGGCCAAAAACATTCAGTACTTC
d_call: TRBD2; v_call: TRBV4-1; j_call: TRBJ2-1; clone_size: once; cdr3_aa: CASSQSGGALNEQFF; cdr3_nt: TGCGCCAGCAGCCAAAGCGGGGGGGCCCTTAATGAGCAGTTCTTC
d_call: .; v_call: TRBV24-1; j_call: TRBJ2-3; clone_size: .; cdr3_aa: CATAGTQDTQYF; cdr3_nt: TGTGCCACCGCAGGCACCCAGGATACGCAGTATTTT
d_call: .; v_call: TRBV18; j_call: TRBJ2-1; clone_size: .; cdr3_aa: CASSPGAPYNEQFF; cdr3_nt: TGTGCCAGCTCACCAGGAGCCCCCTACAATGAGCAGTTCTTC
d_call: .; v_call: TRBV3-1/TRBV3-2; j_call: TRBJ2-7; clone_size: .; cdr3_aa: CASSLPGEQYF; cdr3_nt: TGTGCCAGCAGCCTCCCAGGGGAGCAGTACTTC
d_call: TRBD2; v_call: TRBV5-8; j_call: TRBJ2-5; clone_size: once; cdr3_aa: CASSLDLAGEYQETQYF; cdr3_nt: TGTGCCAGCAGCTTGGATCTAGCGGGGGAGTACCAAGAGACCCAGTACTTC
d_call: TRBD1; v_call: TRBV2; j_call: TRBJ2-7; clone_size: .; cdr3_aa: CASSEGTGSSYEQYF; cdr3_nt: TGTGCCAGCAGTGAGGGGACAGGGTCCTCCTACGAGCAGTACTTC
d_call: .; v_call: TRBV12-3/TRBV12-4; j_call: TRBJ1-1; clone_size: .; cdr3_aa: CASSFGSNTEAFF; cdr3_nt: TGTGCCAGCAGTTTCGGGTCGAACACTGAAGCTTTCTTT
d_call: TRBD1; v_call: TRBV7-2; j_call: TRBJ1-1; clone_size: .; cdr3_aa: CASSSGGSNTEAFF; cdr3_nt: TGTGCCAGCAGCTCAGGGGGTTCGAACACTGAAGCTTTCTTT
d_call: .; v_call: TRBV27; j_call: TRBJ1-1; clone_size: .; cdr3_aa: CASSLFSGTEAFF; cdr3_nt: TGTGCCAGCAGTTTATTCTCGGGGACTGAAGCTTTCTTT
d_call: TRBD2; v_call: TRBV6-2/TRBV6-3; j_call: TRBJ2-3; clone_size: .; cdr3_aa: CASSYLVTSGESTDTQYF; cdr3_nt: TGTGCCAGCAGTTACCTCGTGACTAGCGGGGAATCCACAGATACGCAGTATTTT
d_call: .; v_call: TRBV4-1; j_call: TRBJ2-5; clone_size: .; cdr3_aa: CASSQDKDRPETQYF; cdr3_nt: TGCGCCAGCAGCCAAGATAAAGACAGGCCGGAGACCCAGTACTTC
d_call: .; v_call: TRBV5-6; j_call: TRBJ1-6; clone_size: .; cdr3_aa: CASSPLVSYNSPLHF; cdr3_nt: TGTGCCAGCAGCCCCTTAGTCTCCTATAATTCACCCCTCCACTTT
d_call: TRBD1; v_call: TRBV18; j_call: TRBJ1-1; clone_size: .; cdr3_aa: CASSPQGQGNRMNTEAFF; cdr3_nt: TGTGCCAGCTCACCCCAAGGACAGGGTAATAGGATGAACACTGAAGCTTTCTTT
d_call: .; v_call: TRBV2; j_call: TRBJ1-4; clone_size: .; cdr3_aa: CATSGWAFDEKLFF; cdr3_nt: TGTGCCACCAGTGGGTGGGCATTTGATGAAAAACTGTTTTTT
d_call: TRBD2; v_call: TRBV13; j_call: TRBJ2-3; clone_size: once; cdr3_aa: CASSSPPEAGDLADTQYF; cdr3_nt: TGTGCCAGCAGCTCACCCCCAGAGGCGGGGGATCTTGCAGATACGCAGTATTTT
d_call: .; v_call: TRBV4-1; j_call: TRBJ2-7; clone_size: .; cdr3_aa: CASSLRPAERPSSYEQYF; cdr3_nt: TGCGCCAGCAGCCTCCGCCCGGCAGAGCGCCCGAGCTCCTACGAGCAGTACTTC
d_call: TRBD1; v_call: TRBV16; j_call: TRBJ1-5; clone_size: .; cdr3_aa: CASSSGTGHNQPQHF; cdr3_nt: TGTGCCAGCAGCTCCGGGACAGGGCACAATCAGCCCCAGCATTTT
d_call: .; v_call: TRBV6-1; j_call: TRBJ2-5; clone_size: .; cdr3_aa: CASSEPTAGYQETQYF; cdr3_nt: TGTGCCAGCAGCGAACCCACGGCAGGGTACCAAGAGACCCAGTACTTC
d_call: TRBD2; v_call: TRBV6-1; j_call: TRBJ2-1; clone_size: .; cdr3_aa: CASSEGLAGSPSYNEQFF; cdr3_nt: TGTGCCAGCAGTGAGGGACTAGCGGGGAGTCCGTCCTACAATGAGCAGTTCTTC
d_call: TRBD1; v_call: TRBV19; j_call: TRBJ1-2; clone_size: few; cdr3_aa: CASYRGSGYTF; cdr3_nt: TGTGCCAGTTACAGGGGAAGTGGCTACACCTTC
d_call: .; v_call: TRBV24-1; j_call: TRBJ2-1; clone_size: .; cdr3_aa: CATSEAYGGNEQFF; cdr3_nt: TGTGCCACCAGTGAAGCGTATGGCGGCAATGAGCAGTTCTTC
d_call: TRBD2; v_call: TRBV7-3; j_call: TRBJ2-3; clone_size: few; cdr3_aa: CASSPRGLATDTQYF; cdr3_nt: TGTGCCAGCAGCCCTAGGGGACTAGCGACAGATACGCAGTATTTT
d_call: TRBD1; v_call: TRBV5-1; j_call: TRBJ2-1; clone_size: few; cdr3_aa: CASSGPPGTGTNNEQFF; cdr3_nt: TGCGCCAGCAGCGGTCCTCCCGGGACAGGGACGAACAATGAGCAGTTCTTC
d_call: TRBD2; v_call: TRBV5-6; j_call: TRBJ2-3; clone_size: once; cdr3_aa: CASSRRLAGSTDTQYF; cdr3_nt: TGTGCCAGCAGCCGTCGACTAGCGGGGAGCACAGATACGCAGTATTTT
d_call: TRBD2; v_call: TRBV19; j_call: TRBJ2-3; clone_size: .; cdr3_aa: CASLAGVTDTQYF; cdr3_nt: TGTGCCAGCCTCGCGGGGGTTACAGATACGCAGTATTTT
d_call: .; v_call: TRBV12-3/TRBV12-4; j_call: TRBJ1-1; clone_size: once; cdr3_aa: CASSPYREGWAFF; cdr3_nt: TGTGCCAGCAGTCCTTATCGTGAGGGCTGGGCTTTCTTT
d_call: .; v_call: TRBV5-1; j_call: TRBJ1-2; clone_size: few; cdr3_aa: CASSLGGENGYTF; cdr3_nt: TGCGCCAGCAGCTTGGGGGGAGAGAATGGCTACACCTTC
d_call: .; v_call: TRBV19; j_call: TRBJ1-2; clone_size: few; cdr3_aa: CASSIPGVVYGYTF; cdr3_nt: TGTGCCAGTAGTATCCCCGGGGTGGTCTATGGCTACACCTTC
d_call: .; v_call: TRBV9; j_call: TRBJ1-2; clone_size: .; cdr3_aa: CASSVESNYGYTF; cdr3_nt: TGTGCCAGCAGCGTAGAGAGTAACTATGGCTACACCTTC
d_call: TRBD1; v_call: TRBV13; j_call: TRBJ1-2; clone_size: .; cdr3_aa: CASRPRMVDRDHNYGYTF; cdr3_nt: TGTGCCAGCAGACCCCGAATGGTTGACAGGGATCATAACTATGGCTACACCTTC
d_call: TRBD2; v_call: TRBV7-3; j_call: TRBJ2-1; clone_size: .; cdr3_aa: CASSPGSGGSEQFF; cdr3_nt: TGTGCCAGCAGCCCGGGTAGCGGGGGCAGTGAGCAGTTCTTC
d_call: TRBD1; v_call: TRBV5-1; j_call: TRBJ1-6; clone_size: .; cdr3_aa: CASSSGTGGVGNSPLHF; cdr3_nt: TGCGCCAGCAGCTCTGGGACAGGGGGCGTGGGGAATTCACCCCTCCACTTT
d_call: TRBD1; v_call: TRBV19; j_call: TRBJ2-2; clone_size: .; cdr3_aa: CASRRDRDTGELFF; cdr3_nt: TGTGCCAGTAGAAGAGACAGGGACACCGGGGAGCTGTTTTTT
d_call: TRBD2; v_call: TRBV9; j_call: TRBJ2-5; clone_size: few; cdr3_aa: CASSVYSGGKKTQYF; cdr3_nt: TGTGCCAGCAGCGTATACAGCGGGGGTAAAAAGACCCAGTACTTC
d_call: TRBD1; v_call: TRBV15; j_call: TRBJ1-2; clone_size: .; cdr3_aa: CATRGTGGNYGYTF; cdr3_nt: TGTGCCACCAGAGGGACAGGGGGAAACTATGGCTACACCTTC
d_call: .; v_call: TRBV7-8; j_call: TRBJ1-4; clone_size: .; cdr3_aa: CASSLDGGYGLVGKLFF; cdr3_nt: TGTGCCAGCAGCTTAGACGGAGGGTATGGTTTGGTAGGAAAACTGTTTTTT
d_call: TRBD2; v_call: TRBV10-2; j_call: TRBJ2-7; clone_size: once; cdr3_aa: CAGLGASYEQYF; cdr3_nt: TGCGCCGGACTAGGGGCGTCCTACGAGCAGTACTTC
d_call: .; v_call: TRBV29-1; j_call: TRBJ1-4; clone_size: .; cdr3_aa: CSVVGQLNEKLFF; cdr3_nt: TGCAGCGTTGTAGGACAGTTGAATGAAAAACTGTTTTTT
d_call: .; v_call: TRBV18; j_call: TRBJ1-3; clone_size: .; cdr3_aa: CASSPYAGYSGNTIYF; cdr3_nt: TGTGCCAGCTCACCATACGCGGGGTACTCTGGAAACACCATATATTTT
d_call: .; v_call: TRBV29-1; j_call: TRBJ2-7; clone_size: .; cdr3_aa: CSVEFPRGLEQYF; cdr3_nt: TGCAGCGTTGAGTTCCCCAGGGGTCTGGAGCAGTACTTC
d_call: TRBD1; v_call: TRBV3-1/TRBV3-2; j_call: TRBJ2-2; clone_size: .; cdr3_aa: CASRRQGAVGELFF; cdr3_nt: TGTGCCAGCAGGAGACAGGGGGCAGTCGGGGAGCTGTTTTTT
d_call: .; v_call: TRBV2; j_call: TRBJ1-3; clone_size: .; cdr3_aa: CASKVQGLSGNTIYF; cdr3_nt: TGTGCCAGCAAGGTTCAGGGTCTTTCTGGAAACACCATATATTTT
d_call: TRBD2; v_call: TRBV4-1; j_call: TRBJ2-4; clone_size: .; cdr3_aa: CASSPLAGVNIQYF; cdr3_nt: TGCGCCAGCAGCCCACTAGCGGGGGTGAACATTCAGTACTTC
d_call: .; v_call: TRBV6-5; j_call: TRBJ1-2; clone_size: .; cdr3_aa: CASSYSRWNYGYTF; cdr3_nt: TGTGCCAGCAGTTACAGCAGGTGGAATTATGGCTACACCTTC
d_call: .; v_call: TRBV5-8; j_call: TRBJ1-2; clone_size: .; cdr3_aa: CASSKTDSFNYGYTF; cdr3_nt: TGTGCCAGCAGTAAAACGGACAGCTTTAACTATGGCTACACCTTC
d_call: .; v_call: TRBV7-2; j_call: TRBJ2-7; clone_size: .; cdr3_aa: CASSLAGGIIDTEQYF; cdr3_nt: TGTGCCAGCAGCTTAGCGGGGGGTATTATTGATACCGAGCAGTACTTC
d_call: .; v_call: TRBV7-2; j_call: TRBJ2-2; clone_size: .; cdr3_aa: CASSHQGGVAGELFF; cdr3_nt: TGTGCCAGCAGCCACCAGGGGGGCGTGGCCGGGGAGCTGTTTTTT